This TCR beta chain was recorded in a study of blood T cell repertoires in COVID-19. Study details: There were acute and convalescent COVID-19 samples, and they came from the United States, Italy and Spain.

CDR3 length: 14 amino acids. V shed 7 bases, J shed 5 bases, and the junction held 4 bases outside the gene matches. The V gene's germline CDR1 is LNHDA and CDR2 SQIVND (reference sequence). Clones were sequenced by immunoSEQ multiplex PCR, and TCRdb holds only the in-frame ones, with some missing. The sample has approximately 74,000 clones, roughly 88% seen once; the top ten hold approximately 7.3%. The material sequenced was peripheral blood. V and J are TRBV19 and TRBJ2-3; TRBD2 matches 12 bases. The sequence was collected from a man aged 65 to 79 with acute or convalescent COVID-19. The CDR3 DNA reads TGTGCCAGTATGGGGGGACTAGCGGGAGATACGCAGTATTTT. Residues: CASMGGLAGDTQYF.